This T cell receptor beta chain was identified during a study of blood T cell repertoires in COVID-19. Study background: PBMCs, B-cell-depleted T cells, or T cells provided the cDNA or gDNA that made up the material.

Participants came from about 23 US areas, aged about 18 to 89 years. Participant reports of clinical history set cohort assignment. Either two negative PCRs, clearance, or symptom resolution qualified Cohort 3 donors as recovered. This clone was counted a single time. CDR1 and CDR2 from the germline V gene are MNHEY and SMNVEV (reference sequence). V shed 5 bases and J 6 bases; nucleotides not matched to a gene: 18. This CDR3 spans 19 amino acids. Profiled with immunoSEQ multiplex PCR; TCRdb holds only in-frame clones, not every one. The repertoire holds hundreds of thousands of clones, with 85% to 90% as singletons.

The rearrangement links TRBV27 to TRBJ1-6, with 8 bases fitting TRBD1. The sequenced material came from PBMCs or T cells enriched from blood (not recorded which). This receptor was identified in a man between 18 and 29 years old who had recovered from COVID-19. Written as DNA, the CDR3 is TGTGCCAGCAGTCTAGACCGCACACAGGGGGTCGACCTTAATTCACCCCTCCACTTT. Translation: CASSLDRTQGVDLNSPLHF.